The entry that follows covers one TCR beta chain sequence. The germline gives CDR1 SEHNR, CDR2 FQNEAQ (reference sequence). The CDR3 runs to 14 residues. The J segment lost 5 bases and the V segment lost 5 bases, leaving 7 bases of the junction unmatched. Authors' processing steps: Researchers report that nucleated cell counts were estimated from reference gene primer amplification. Method: immunoSEQ multiplex PCR; TCRdb's copy keeps in-frame clones and lacks some. The DNA gave D and trimming, while V, J and clone size come from that table. The data show approximately 210,000 clones, with 75% to 90% seen just once and approximately 5% held by the top ten. This entry comes from a study of blood T cell repertoires in COVID-19.

The receptor was derived from a human donor in a cohort sampled during active COVID-19. The chain carries TRBV7-9 and TRBJ2-7; 9 bases match TRBD1. Source material: peripheral blood. The CDR3 loop is CASSPDRGSNEQYF. The CDR3 DNA reads as TGTGCCAGCAGCCCGGACAGGGGTAGCAACGAGCAGTACTTC. Drawing the rest from reference TRBV7-9 and TRBJ2-7, the complete variable domain is DTGVSQNPRHKITKRGQNVTFRCDPISEHNRLYWYRQTLGQGPEFLTYFQNEAQLEKSRLLSDRFSAERPKGSFSTLEIQRTEQGDSAMYLCASSPDRGSNEQYFGPGTRLTVT.